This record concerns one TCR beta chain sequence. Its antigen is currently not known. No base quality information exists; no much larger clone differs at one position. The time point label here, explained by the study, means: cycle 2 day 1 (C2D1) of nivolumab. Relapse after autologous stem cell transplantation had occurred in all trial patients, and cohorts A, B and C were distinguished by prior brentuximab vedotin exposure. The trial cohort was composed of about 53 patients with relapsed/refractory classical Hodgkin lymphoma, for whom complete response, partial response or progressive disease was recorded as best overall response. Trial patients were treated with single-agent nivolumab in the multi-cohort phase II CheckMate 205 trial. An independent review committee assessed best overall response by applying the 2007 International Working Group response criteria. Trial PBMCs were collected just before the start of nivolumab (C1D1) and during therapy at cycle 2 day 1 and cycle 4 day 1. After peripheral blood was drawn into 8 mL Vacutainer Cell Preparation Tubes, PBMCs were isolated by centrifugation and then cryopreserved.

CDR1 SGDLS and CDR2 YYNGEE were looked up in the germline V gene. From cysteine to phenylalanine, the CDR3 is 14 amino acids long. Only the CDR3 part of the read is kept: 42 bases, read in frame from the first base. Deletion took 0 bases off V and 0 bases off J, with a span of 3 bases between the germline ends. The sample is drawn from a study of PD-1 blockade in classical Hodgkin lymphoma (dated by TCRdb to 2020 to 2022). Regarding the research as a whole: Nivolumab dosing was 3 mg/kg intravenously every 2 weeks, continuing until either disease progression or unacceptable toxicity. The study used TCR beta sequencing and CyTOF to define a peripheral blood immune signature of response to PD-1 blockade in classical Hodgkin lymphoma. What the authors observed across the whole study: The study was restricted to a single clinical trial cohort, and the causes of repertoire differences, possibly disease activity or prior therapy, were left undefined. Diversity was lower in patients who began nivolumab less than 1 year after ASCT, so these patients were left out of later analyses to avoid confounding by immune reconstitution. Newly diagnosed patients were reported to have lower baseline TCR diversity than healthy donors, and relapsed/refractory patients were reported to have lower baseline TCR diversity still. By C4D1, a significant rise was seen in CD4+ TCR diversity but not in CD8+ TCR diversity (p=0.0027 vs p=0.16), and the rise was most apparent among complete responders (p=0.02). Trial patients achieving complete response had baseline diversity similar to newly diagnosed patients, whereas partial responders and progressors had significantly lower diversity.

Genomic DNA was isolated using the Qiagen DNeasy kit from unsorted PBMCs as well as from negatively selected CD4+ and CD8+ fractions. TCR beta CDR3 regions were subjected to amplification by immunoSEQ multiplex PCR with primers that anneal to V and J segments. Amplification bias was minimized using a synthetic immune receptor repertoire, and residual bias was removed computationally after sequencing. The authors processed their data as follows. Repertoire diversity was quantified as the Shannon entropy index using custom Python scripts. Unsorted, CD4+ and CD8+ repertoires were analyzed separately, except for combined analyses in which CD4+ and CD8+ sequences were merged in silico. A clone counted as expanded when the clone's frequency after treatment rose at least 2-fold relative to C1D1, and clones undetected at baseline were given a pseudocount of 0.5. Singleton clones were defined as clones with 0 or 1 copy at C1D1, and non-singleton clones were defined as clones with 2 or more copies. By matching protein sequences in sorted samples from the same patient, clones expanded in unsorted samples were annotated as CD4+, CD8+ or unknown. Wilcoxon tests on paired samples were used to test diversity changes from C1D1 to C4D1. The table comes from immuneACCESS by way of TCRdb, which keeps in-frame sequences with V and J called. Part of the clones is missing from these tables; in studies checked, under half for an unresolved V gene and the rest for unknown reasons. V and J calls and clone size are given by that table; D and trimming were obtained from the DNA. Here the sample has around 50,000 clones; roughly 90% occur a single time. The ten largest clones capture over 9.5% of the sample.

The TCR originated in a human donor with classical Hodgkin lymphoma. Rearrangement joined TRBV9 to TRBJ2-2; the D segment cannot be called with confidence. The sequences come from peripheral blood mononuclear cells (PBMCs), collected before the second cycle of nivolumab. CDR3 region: CASSVVTNTGELFF. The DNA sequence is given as TGTGCCAGCAGCGTAGTGACGAACACCGGGGAGCTGTTTTTT. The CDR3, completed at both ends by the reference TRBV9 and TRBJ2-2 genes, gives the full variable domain DSGVTQTPKHLITATGQRVTLRCSPRSGDLSVYWYQQSLDQGLQFLIQYYNGEERAKGNILERFSAQQFPDLHSELNLSSLELGDSALYFCASSVVTNTGELFFGEGSRLTVL.